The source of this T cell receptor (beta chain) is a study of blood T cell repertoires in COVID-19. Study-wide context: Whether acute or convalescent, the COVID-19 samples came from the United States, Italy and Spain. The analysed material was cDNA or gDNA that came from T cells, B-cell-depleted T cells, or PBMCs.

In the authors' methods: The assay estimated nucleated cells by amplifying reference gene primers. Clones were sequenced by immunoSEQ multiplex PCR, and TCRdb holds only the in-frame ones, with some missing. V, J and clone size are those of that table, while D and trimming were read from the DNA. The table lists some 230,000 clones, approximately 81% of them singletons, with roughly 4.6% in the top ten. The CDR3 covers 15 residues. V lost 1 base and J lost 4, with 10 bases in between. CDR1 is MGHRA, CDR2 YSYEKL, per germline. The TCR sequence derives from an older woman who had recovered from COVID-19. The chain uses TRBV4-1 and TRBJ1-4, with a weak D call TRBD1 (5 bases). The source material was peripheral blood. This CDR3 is CASSQGPDSNEKLFF. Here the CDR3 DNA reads TGCGCCAGCAGCCAAGGGCCCGACAGTAATGAAAAACTGTTTTTT.